This T cell receptor beta chain appears in the sequencing data of a study of blood T cell repertoires in COVID-19. This clone was seen more than once but under ten times. This CDR3 comprises 16 residues. Per the germline V gene, CDR1 is MGHDK and CDR2 is SYGVNS. Trimming removed 1 base from V and 5 bases from J; junction bases left unmatched: 7. Generated by immunoSEQ multiplex PCR, the TCRdb table keeps only in-frame clones and is missing some. The sample yields some 150,000 clones, approximately 83% seen once. Sequenced input: PBMCs or T cells enriched from blood (not recorded which). The origin of this receptor is a man aged 45-65 years who had recovered from COVID-19. V gene TRBV25-1 combines with J gene TRBJ1-4, with 7 bases lining up with TRBD1. Here the CDR3 reads CASSESVGRGNEKLFF. CDR3 DNA sequence: TGTGCCAGCAGTGAATCTGTGGGCAGGGGGAATGAAAAACTGTTTTTT. The full variable domain, rest sourced from reference TRBV25-1 and TRBJ1-4, is EADIYQTPRYLVIGTGKKITLECSQTMGHDKMYWYQQDPGMELHLIHYSYGVNSTEKGDLSSESTVSRIRTEHFPLTLESARPSHTSQYLCASSESVGRGNEKLFFGSGTQLSVL.